These 29 T cell receptor beta chains were sequenced from one sample in a study of early T cells in non-severe SARS-CoV-2 infection. TCRdb reprocessed the 5' RACE reads with MiXCR, giving one entry per CDR3 protein. Here the sample spans tens of thousands of distinct CDR3 sequences, approximately 8% being singletons. This specimen was whole blood, taken at baseline. These TCRs come from an adult who was a healthcare worker with PCR-confirmed SARS-CoV-2 infection or an uninfected control (not recorded which).

Many counts were recorded for this clonotype. The chain recombines TRBV28 with TRBJ2-7; D gene ambiguous. CDR1 MDHEN and CDR2 SYDVKM come from the germline V gene. The CDR3 is 12 amino acids. V lost 3 bases and J lost 3, with 6 bases in between. CDR3 loop: CASSFIRYEQYF. CDR3 in DNA: TGTGCCAGCAGTTTTATTCGCTACGAGCAGTACTTC.

The table lists this clonotype with many counts. One end of the junction varies from germline; a read error may be responsible. The rearrangement joins TRBV6-1 to TRBJ1-6, with D perhaps TRBD1 (5 bases). The CDR3 is 14 amino acids. The germline V gene encodes CDR1 MNHNS and CDR2 SASEGT. Here the CDR3 DNA reads TGTACCAGCGGGGGGAAAAGGGTCGATTCACCCCTCCACTTT. Protein: CTSGGKRVDSPLHF.

The chain couples TRBV12-3 or TRBV12-4 to TRBJ2-6; D uncertain. The germline V and J ends were trimmed by 6 bases and 4 bases, with 13 bases remaining between them. CDR3 length equals 15 residues. The CDR3 spells CASSKSTEGANVLTF. The CDR3 DNA sequence: TGTGCCAGCAGCAAATCCACCGAAGGGGCCAACGTCCTGACTTTC.

In this sample, this clonotype turned up a few times. The V and J genes are TRBV20-1 and TRBJ2-7, with 7 positions matching TRBD1. Germline trimming cut 6 bases from V and 6 bases from J; bases unmatched to any gene: 5. This CDR3 comprises 11 residues. Per germline, CDR1 DFQATT and CDR2 SNEGSKA (reference sequence). The CDR3 bases are TGCAGTGCCCAACGACAGGGCGAGCAGTACTTC. Translation: CSAQRQGEQYF.

This clonotype was seen many times. V usage is TRBV24-1 and J usage is TRBJ2-1; D call uncertain. With 7 bases removed from V and 6 bases from J, the gap between germline ends came to 15 bases. Germline CDR1 KGHDR, CDR2 SFDVKD. This CDR3 has 14 amino acids. The CDR3 coding sequence is TGTGCCACCAGACGAGGTACGAGTGTCAATGAGCAGTTCTTC. Translated: CATRRGTSVNEQFF.

The V and J genes are TRBV19 and TRBJ2-2; D is perhaps TRBD2 (5 bases). This CDR3 is 15 amino acids long. The ends were cut back, 4 bases at V and 4 bases at J, with 13 bases in the middle. Germline lookup yields CDR1 LNHDA and CDR2 SQIVND (reference sequence). The CDR3 DNA reads TGTGCCAGTAGTAACGAGGGTCTAAGCACCGGGGAGCTGTTTTTT. Its translation is CASSNEGLSTGELFF.

This chain joins TRBV7-2 and TRBJ2-1; D is possibly TRBD1 or TRBD2 (6 bases each). V was pared by 2 bases and J by 9 bases, with 11 bases between. The CDR3 runs to 13 residues. CDR1 and CDR2 from the germline V gene are SGHTA and FQGNSA. The CDR3, as DNA: TGTGCCAGCAGCTTATTGGGGGGCGGTGAGCAGTTCTTC. Its translation: CASSLLGGGEQFF.

J is TRBJ2-2 and V is TRBV27, with TRBD1 matching 7 bases. The germline gives CDR1 MNHEY, CDR2 SMNVEV (reference sequence). This CDR3 has 16 amino acids. The ends lost 0 bases at V and 5 bases at J; junction bases unmatched: 6. CDR3 sequence (DNA): TGTGCCAGCAGTTTATCGGGGAGACAGGGAACCGGGGAGCTGTTTTTT. Encoded protein: CASSLSGRQGTGELFF.

This clonotype was detected ten times or more. The V call is TRBV5-1, the J call TRBJ2-1; 10 bases match TRBD1. This CDR3 has 16 amino acids. V was clipped by 4 bases and J by 6 bases; unmatched bases: 10. Germline CDR1 and CDR2: SGHRS and YFSETQ. The CDR3 region has the DNA TGCGCCAGCAGCAGGTCACCGGGACAGGGGTTCAATGAGCAGTTCTTC. Translation: CASSRSPGQGFNEQFF.

This clonotype came up many times. The chain combines TRBV24-1 with TRBJ2-2, with TRBD1 matching over 9 bases. The junction had 6 bases not matched to a gene; V was cut back by 7 bases and J by 1 base. Germline V gene lookup returns CDR1 KGHDR and CDR2 SFDVKD. This CDR3 has 16 residues. The CDR3 spells CATSPPGQGNTGELFF. The CDR3, as DNA: TGTGCCACCAGCCCTCCGGGACAGGGGAACACCGGGGAGCTGTTTTTT.

This clonotype was counted at least ten times. The rearrangement uses TRBV14 and TRBJ2-1; D possibly corresponds to TRBD1 (6 bases). CDR3 length: 13 amino acids. The V end was cut by 6 bases, the J end by 1 base, with 7 bases between. In germline, CDR1 is SGHDN, CDR2 FVKESK. The CDR3: CASRGQSYNEQFF. CDR3 coding DNA: TGTGCCAGCAGAGGACAGTCCTACAATGAGCAGTTCTTC.

At least ten counts were recorded for this clonotype. This chain links TRBV21-1 with TRBJ2-3; the D segment call TRBD2 is taken from the table without a DNA check. TRBV21-1 is termed a pseudogene. This CDR3 spans 20 amino acids. CDR3 DNA sequence: TGTGCCAGCAGCAAAGACCTAGCGGGGTGCCACCACCTTAGCACAGATACGCAGTATTTT. Translated: CASSKDLAGCHHLSTDTQYF.

This clonotype was found many times. The rearrangement uses TRBV12-3 or TRBV12-4 and TRBJ2-3, with 12 bases matching TRBD2. CDR3 length: 14 amino acids. Unmatched junction bases numbered 6, after V lost 2 bases and J lost 12 bases. The CDR3 protein is CASSLRLAGATQYF. DNA of the CDR3: TGTGCCAGCAGTTTACGACTAGCGGGGGCTACCCAGTATTTT.

This clonotype was found many times. The rearrangement uses TRBV19 and TRBJ2-7, with 8 bases identical to TRBD2. The CDR3 has 18 residues. The germline CDR1 and CDR2 sequences are LNHDA and SQIVND (reference sequence). Trimming took 4 bases from V and 7 from J; bases not matched to a gene: 21. This chain's CDR3 is CASSNPDITSGPFGEQYF. CDR3 DNA: TGTGCCAGTAGTAACCCGGACATAACTAGCGGCCCGTTCGGGGAGCAGTACTTC.

This clonotype was found a few times. The chain carries TRBV12-3 or TRBV12-4 and TRBJ2-5, with TRBD2 identical over 9 bases. The CDR3 has 17 residues. Trimming at V came to 5 bases and at J to 4 bases, leaving 14 bases not matched to a gene. The CDR3 loop is CASSLSSSSSGVETQYF. For the CDR3, the DNA is TGTGCCAGCAGTCTCTCCAGTTCCTCTAGCGGGGTAGAGACCCAGTACTTC.

This clonotype was seen a few times. V and J are TRBV5-1 and TRBJ1-1; 12 bases agree with TRBD1. The V and J ends lost 4 bases and 6 bases, in that order; junction bases with no gene match: 13. The CDR3 has 17 amino acids. CDR1 and CDR2 from the germline V gene are SGHRS and YFSETQ. The CDR3 here is CASSAPGTGGASAEAFF. The CDR3 coding sequence is TGCGCCAGCAGCGCCCCCGGGACAGGGGGCGCAAGCGCTGAAGCTTTCTTT. The full variable domain, completed using reference TRBV5-1 and TRBJ1-1, is KAGVTQTPRYLIKTRGQQVTLSCSPISGHRSVSWYQQTPGQGLQFLFEYFSETQRNKGNFPGRFSGRQFSNSRSEMNVSTLELGDSALYLCASSAPGTGGASAEAFFGQGTRLTVV.

The V gene is TRBV5-5, the J gene TRBJ2-5; D not certain. The CDR3 covers 14 residues. Germline V gives CDR1 SGHKS, CDR2 YYEKEE (reference sequence). V lost 4 bases to trimming and J lost 3 bases, with 13 bases between them. The CDR3 DNA is TGTGCCAGCAGCATAGGGCGGTTAGAAGAGACCCAGTACTTC. This codes for CASSIGRLEETQYF.

This clonotype has a count of ten or more. V usage is TRBV18 and J usage is TRBJ2-1; the D is unclear. The CDR3 sequence is 15 residues long. CDR1 and CDR2 from the germline V gene are KGHSH and LQKENI. Between the trimmed V and J ends, which lost 1 base and 5 bases, there was a span of 12 bases. The DNA for the CDR3 is TGTGCCAGCTCACCACAGGAAGGAAGTCACAATGAGCAGTTCTTC. It specifies CASSPQEGSHNEQFF.

By sample share, this clonotype is medium-sized. V usage is TRBV7-9 and J usage is TRBJ2-7; D perhaps matches TRBD2 (5 bases). Trimming removed 5 bases at V and 2 bases at J, with 19 bases between. CDR1 and CDR2 (germline): SEHNR, FQNEAQ (reference sequence). The CDR3 totals 16 residues. CDR3 sequence: CASSNMDGGRTYEQYF. For the CDR3, the DNA is TGTGCCAGCAGCAACATGGACGGAGGAAGGACCTACGAGCAGTACTTC.

This clonotype was recorded at least ten times. This chain connects TRBV7-9 to TRBJ2-1, with TRBD1 as a possible D gene (5 bases). CDR3 length: 13 residues. Germline V gives CDR1 SEHNR, CDR2 FQNEAQ (reference sequence). Deletions cut 8 bases from V and 6 bases from J, with 14 bases between. CDR3 sequence reads: CASSPQGSNEQFF. In DNA, the CDR3 is TGTGCCAGCTCCCCCCAGGGATCCAATGAGCAGTTCTTC.

This clonotype was detected a few times. The chain joins TRBV6-5 to TRBJ2-7; perhaps D is TRBD1 or TRBD2 (5 bases each). With 3 bases removed from V and 5 bases from J, the gap between germline ends came to 11 bases. CDR1 is MNHEY, CDR2 SVGAGI, per germline. This CDR3 has 13 amino acids. The CDR3 loop reads CASSYGAGHEQYF. As DNA, the CDR3 is TGTGCCAGCAGTTATGGGGCGGGTCACGAGCAGTACTTC.

The V call is TRBV27, the J call TRBJ2-1; TRBD2 might be the D (6 bases). CDR1 is MNHEY, CDR2 SMNVEV, per germline (reference sequence). This CDR3 contains 16 residues. V gave up 2 bases and J gave up 1 base, with 12 bases separating them. CDR3 sequence: CASSLRGIGSYNEQFF. CDR3 DNA sequence: TGTGCCAGCAGTTTACGGGGGATAGGGTCCTACAATGAGCAGTTCTTC.

There are a few counts of this clonotype. The rearrangement links TRBV20-1 to TRBJ1-6; the match to TRBD1 covers 7 bases. CDR1 DFQATT and CDR2 SNEGSKA come from the germline V gene (reference sequence). J lost 0 bases, V lost 6 bases, and 5 bases had no gene match. The CDR3 has 15 residues. CDR3 bases: TGCAGTGCCACGGGACAGAGCTCCTATAATTCACCCCTCCACTTT. This codes for CSATGQSSYNSPLHF.

This clonotype turned up a few times. The gene calls are TRBV20-1 and TRBJ1-1; no firm D call. V was clipped by 5 bases and J by 10 bases, with 20 bases between them. CDR3 size: 13 residues. Per the germline V gene, CDR1 is DFQATT and CDR2 is SNEGSKA (reference sequence). The CDR3, as DNA: TGCAGTGCTTGGGTTAAATTAACACTGGGAGCTTTCTTT. As protein: CSAWVKLTLGAFF.

This clonotype has more than one count but fewer than ten. The chain uses TRBV7-9 and TRBJ2-5; unclear D gene. CDR3 length equals 12 residues. Germline CDR1 SEHNR, CDR2 FQNEAQ (reference sequence). V shed 3 bases and J shed 5 bases, with 7 bases lying between them. The CDR3 sequence is CASSFGRETQYF. The CDR3 DNA reads as TGTGCCAGCAGCTTCGGGCGGGAGACCCAGTACTTC.

CDR3 sequence (DNA): TGTGCCAGCAGAACAGGCAGGGTTTCCTACAATGAGCAGTTCTTC. This codes for CASRTGRVSYNEQFF. This chain uses TRBV6-5 with TRBJ2-1, with a weak D call TRBD1 (5 bases). This CDR3 is 15 amino acids long. V lost 6 bases and J 1 base, leaving 13 bases between the germline ends. Looked up from germline, CDR1 is MNHEY and CDR2 is SVGAGI.

Comments on this clonotype: The junction departs from germline at one end; a sequencing error may be responsible. This rearrangement joins TRBV12-5 to TRBJ2-1; 11 nucleotides line up with TRBD2. Germline loops: CDR1 LGHNT, CDR2 FRNRAP. The CDR3 consists of 20 residues. The CDR3 loop is CASGLVRGTSGPSSYSEQFF. The CDR3 DNA follows: TGTGCTAGTGGTTTGGTGCGGGGGACTAGCGGCCCTAGCTCCTACAGTGAGCAGTTCTTC.

This clonotype was counted at least ten times. The chain carries TRBV11-2 and TRBJ1-1; no clear D gene. V lost 11 bases and J lost 1, with 8 bases in between. The CDR3 spans 11 residues. Germline assignment: CDR1 SGHAT and CDR2 FQNNGV. CDR3 in DNA: TGTGCCGTCGGCGGGAACACTGAAGCTTTCTTT. Translation: CAVGGNTEAFF.

This clonotype was detected only a few times. A read error may account for a junction end that differs from germline. The V gene is TRBV3-1, the J gene TRBJ2-6; 8 nucleotides line up with TRBD2. The germline V gene has CDR1 LGHDT and CDR2 YNNKEL (reference sequence). CDR3 length equals 17 residues. The CDR3, as DNA: TGTGCCAGCAGTCAAGGATCGGGAGGGGATGGGGCCAACGTCCTGACTTTC. Translation: CASSQGSGGDGANVLTF.